The 30 T cell receptor beta chains given below trace back to one sample, sequenced in a study of blood T cell repertoires in COVID-19. Generated by immunoSEQ multiplex PCR, the TCRdb table keeps only in-frame clones and is missing some. The sample holds tens of thousands of clones, approximately 86% seen once. Input material: peripheral blood. These receptors all come from a man aged 35 to 55 with COVID-19, enrolled during active disease.

The genes are TRBV19 and TRBJ1-1, with D tentatively TRBD1 (5 bases). Germline values: CDR1 LNHDA, CDR2 SQIVND (reference sequence). Trimming took off 5 bases at V and 11 bases at J, with 21 bases between the two ends. This CDR3 has 14 residues. CDR3 protein: CASSPRSRRGDAFF. In DNA form, the CDR3 reads TGTGCCAGTAGTCCTCGGTCCCGACGGGGGGACGCTTTCTTT.

A single count supports this clone. V gene TRBV7-2 combines with J gene TRBJ2-2, with D possibly being TRBD1 (6 bases). Per the germline V gene, CDR1 is SGHTA and CDR2 is FQGNSA. The V gene lost 5 bases and the J gene lost 8 bases, with 21 bases spanning the gap. The CDR3 totals 16 residues. CDR3 amino acids: CASSPPQYRVLGELFF. DNA of the CDR3: TGTGCCAGCAGCCCACCTCAATACAGGGTTTTAGGGGAGCTGTTTTTT. Full variable domain (rest looked up from reference TRBV7-2 and TRBJ2-2): GAGVSQSPSNKVTEKGKDVELRCDPISGHTALYWYRQSLGQGLEFLIYFQGNSAPDKSGLPSDRFSAERTGGSVSTLTIQRTQQEDSAVYLCASSPPQYRVLGELFFGEGSRLTVL.

The chain couples TRBV2 to TRBJ2-3, with a weak D call TRBD2 (6 bases). The CDR3 consists of 12 residues. V was shortened by 2 bases and J by 14 bases, with 14 bases between the two germline ends. CDR1 and CDR2 from the germline V gene are SNHLY and FYNNEI. The CDR3 sequence is CASSELASAWYF. CDR3 nucleotide sequence: TGTGCCAGCAGTGAATTGGCTAGCGCGTGGTATTTT.

The chain joins TRBV19 to TRBJ2-5, with 7 bases lining up with TRBD1. This CDR3 comprises 14 residues. Trimming removed 3 bases from V and 2 bases from J; junction bases left unmatched: 3. CDR1 and CDR2 (germline): LNHDA, SQIVND (reference sequence). This CDR3 reads CASSMGQWQETQYF. The CDR3 nucleotides read TGTGCCAGTAGTATGGGACAGTGGCAAGAGACCCAGTACTTC.

The J gene is TRBJ1-1, the V gene TRBV5-1; 9 nucleotides align to TRBD1. The CDR3 loop spans 17 amino acids. Germline V gives CDR1 SGHRS, CDR2 YFSETQ. Germline trimming cut 0 bases from V and 7 bases from J; bases unmatched to any gene: 13. The DNA for the CDR3 is TGCGCCAGCAGCTTGGCCGGACAGGGGTTGGGTTCGGGTGAAGCTTTCTTT. As protein: CASSLAGQGLGSGEAFF.

V is TRBV14 and J is TRBJ2-7; no reliable D call. The CDR3 is 12 residues long. V lost 5 bases and J lost 3, with 8 bases in between. Germline CDR1 and CDR2: SGHDN and FVKESK. CDR3 in amino acids: CASSSQNYEQYF. The CDR3 DNA sequence: TGTGCCAGCAGCTCCCAAAACTACGAGCAGTACTTC. The full variable domain, its missing parts supplied by reference TRBV14 and TRBJ2-7, is EAGVTQFPSHSVIEKGQTVTLRCDPISGHDNLYWYRRVMGKEIKFLLHFVKESKQDESGMPNNRFLAERTGGTYSTLKVQPAELEDSGVYFCASSSQNYEQYFGPGTRLTVT.

This clone was seen only a few times. The chain couples TRBV5-1 to TRBJ2-3; 10 bases fit TRBD2. Germline V lookup: CDR1 SGHRS, CDR2 YFSETQ. Unmatched junction bases numbered 10, after V lost 0 bases and J lost 0 bases. CDR3 size: 19 residues. The CDR3 region is CASSLEASGGYTSTDTQYF. CDR3 coding DNA: TGCGCCAGCAGCTTGGAGGCTAGCGGGGGTTATACTAGCACAGATACGCAGTATTTT.

The chain couples TRBV30 to TRBJ1-4; TRBD1 matches 9 bases. Trimming cost V 2 bases and J 4 bases; bases outside gene matches: 5. CDR3 length: 15 residues. CDR1 and CDR2 (germline): GTSNPN, SVGIG (reference sequence). Here the CDR3 reads CAWSPTGGFNEKLFF. The CDR3 DNA reads as TGTGCCTGGAGTCCTACAGGGGGCTTTAATGAAAAACTGTTTTTT.

The table lists this clone with a few counts. This rearrangement joins TRBV18 to TRBJ1-5; tentative D call: TRBD1 (6 bases). From germline, CDR1 is KGHSH and CDR2 LQKENI. The CDR3 totals 15 residues. V dropped 2 bases and J dropped 0 bases, with 8 bases sitting between them. In DNA, the CDR3 is TGTGCCAGCTCACCAGACAGGTATAGCAATCAGCCCCAGCATTTT. This gives the protein CASSPDRYSNQPQHF.

The chain is built from TRBV12-3 or TRBV12-4 and TRBJ1-5, with D unclear. This CDR3 contains 12 residues. The ends were cut back, 3 bases at V and 5 bases at J, with 5 bases in the middle. In DNA form, the CDR3 reads TGTGCCAGCAGTTTTCGTGATCAGCCCCAGCATTTT. Translation: CASSFRDQPQHF.

J is TRBJ2-3 and V is TRBV5-1, with 7 bases that match TRBD2. The V segment lost 7 bases and the J segment 5 bases; nucleotides outside the gene matches: 7. There are 13 residues in the CDR3. The germline CDR1 and CDR2 sequences are SGHRS and YFSETQ. The CDR3 nucleotides read TGCGCCAGCCGTTCTGCGGGAGTAGATACGCAGTATTTT. Amino acids: CASRSAGVDTQYF.

The rearrangement links TRBV30 to TRBJ2-3, with D maybe TRBD1 (5 bases). This CDR3 has 14 amino acids. Germline lookup yields CDR1 GTSNPN and CDR2 SVGIG (reference sequence). V was pared by 1 base and J by 2 bases, with 10 bases between. For the CDR3, the DNA is TGTGCCTGGAGTGCTACAGGAGACACAGATACGCAGTATTTT. Its protein is CAWSATGDTDTQYF. Combining the CDR3 with reference TRBV30 and TRBJ2-3 gives the whole variable domain SQTIHQWPATLVQPVGSPLSLECTVEGTSNPNLYWYRQAAGRGLQLLFYSVGIGQISSEVPQNLSASRPQDRQFILSSKKLLLSDSGFYLCAWSATGDTDTQYFGPGTRLTVL.

This chain connects TRBV15 to TRBJ2-2; D may be TRBD2 (5 bases). The CDR3 totals 17 residues. V was clipped by 1 base and J by 3 bases, with 15 bases between them. CDR1 LNHNV and CDR2 YYDKDF come from the germline V gene (reference sequence). The CDR3 sequence: CATSRASWELDTGELFF. CDR3 in DNA: TGTGCCACCAGCAGAGCCTCGTGGGAGTTGGACACCGGGGAGCTGTTTTTT.

This sequence joins TRBV6-6 and TRBJ1-5; D may be TRBD1 (5 bases). The CDR3 is 13 residues long. V dropped 4 bases and J dropped 4 bases, with 8 bases sitting between them. Germline-derived CDR1 and CDR2 are MNHNY and SVGAGI (reference sequence). The CDR3 DNA reads TGTGCCAGCAGTTCCGACAGAAATCAGCCCCAGCATTTT. Amino acids: CASSSDRNQPQHF.

The rearrangement links TRBV13 to TRBJ2-3, with a weak D call TRBD1 (5 bases). CDR1 and CDR2 (germline): PRHDT, FYEKMQ (reference sequence). V gave up 8 bases and J gave up 4 bases, with 19 bases separating them. This CDR3 comprises 15 residues. The CDR3, as DNA: TGTGCCAGCGGCCCCCGCCAGGGTCGATCAGATACGCAGTATTTT. This gives the protein CASGPRQGRSDTQYF. The whole variable domain, filled in from reference TRBV13 and TRBJ2-3, reads AAGVIQSPRHLIKEKRETATLKCYPIPRHDTVYWYQQGPGQDPQFLISFYEKMQSDKGSIPDRFSAQQFSDYHSELNMSSLELGDSALYFCASGPRQGRSDTQYFGPGTRLTVL.

This clone was seen just once. The V call is TRBV9, the J call TRBJ2-1, with TRBD2 identical over 9 bases. After removal of 9 bases from V and 8 bases from J, the junction contained 12 bases not matched to a gene. CDR1 is SGDLS and CDR2 is YYNGEE in the germline V gene. CDR3 size: 14 residues. The CDR3: CATSAGTSIHEQFF. In DNA form, the CDR3 reads TGTGCCACCTCTGCCGGGACTAGCATTCATGAGCAGTTCTTC.

The genes are TRBV3-1 (or the pseudogene TRBV3-2) and TRBJ2-7; 8 bases are a match to TRBD1. Germline V gene lookup returns CDR1 LGHDT and CDR2 YNNKEL (reference sequence). V lost 4 bases, J lost 13 bases, and 12 bases stayed unmatched. The CDR3 is 13 residues long. DNA of the CDR3: TGTGCCAGCAGCCGAGAGTCAGGACAGGGATTTTACTTC. This sequence encodes CASSRESGQGFYF.

The V call is TRBV5-6, the J call TRBJ1-6; D not resolved. This CDR3 is 15 amino acids long. V lost 1 base to trimming and J lost 6 bases, with 11 bases between them. Germline V gene sequence: CDR1 SGHDT, CDR2 YYEEEE. The CDR3 bases are TGTGCCAGCAGCTTGAATCCCCGAGGTAATTCACCCCTCCACTTT. Protein sequence: CASSLNPRGNSPLHF. The full variable domain, its missing parts supplied by reference TRBV5-6 and TRBJ1-6, is DAGVTQSPTHLIKTRGQQVTLRCSPKSGHDTVSWYQQALGQGPQFIFQYYEEEERQRGNFPDRFSGHQFPNYSSELNVNALLLGDSALYLCASSLNPRGNSPLHFGNGTRLTVT.

The rearrangement uses TRBV14 and TRBJ1-6, with 9 bases that match TRBD1. Trimming removed 3 bases from V and 14 bases from J; junction bases left unmatched: 14. The CDR3 is 16 residues long. CDR1 SGHDN and CDR2 FVKESK come from the germline V gene. The CDR3 loop is CASSHGQGSARGALHF. CDR3 sequence (DNA): TGTGCCAGCAGCCACGGACAGGGGTCGGCTAGAGGGGCCCTCCACTTT.

The chain has TRBV6-5 and TRBJ2-7, with 7 bases aligning to TRBD1. Germline V lookup: CDR1 MNHEY, CDR2 SVGAGI. J gave up 5 bases and V 0 bases, and 7 bases lay outside the gene matches. The CDR3 covers 15 residues. The CDR3 protein is CASSYSDRDRHEQYF. CDR3 bases: TGTGCCAGCAGTTACTCCGACAGGGATCGACACGAGCAGTACTTC.

The chain has TRBV30 and TRBJ2-7, with 13 nucleotides matching TRBD2. This CDR3 is built from 14 residues. Germline CDR1 reads GTSNPN; CDR2 reads SVGIG (reference sequence). The trim removed 0 bases at V and 4 bases at J, leaving 0 bases unmatched. CDR3 residues: CAWSVGLAGYEQYF. The CDR3 DNA sequence: TGTGCCTGGAGTGTGGGACTAGCGGGGTACGAGCAGTACTTC. Looking up the rest from reference TRBV30 and TRBJ2-7 gives the full variable domain: SQTIHQWPATLVQPVGSPLSLECTVEGTSNPNLYWYRQAAGRGLQLLFYSVGIGQISSEVPQNLSASRPQDRQFILSSKKLLLSDSGFYLCAWSVGLAGYEQYFGPGTRLTVT.

V and J are TRBV6-2 or TRBV6-3 and TRBJ2-7; 10 bases align to TRBD2. V lost 6 bases and J lost 3; bases outside the gene matches: 8. Germline values: CDR1 MNHEY, CDR2 SVGEGT. There are 15 residues in the CDR3. The CDR3 DNA sequence: TGTGCCAGCAGCCGCGGCGCTAGCGGGGGCTACGAGCAGTACTTC. It yields the protein CASSRGASGGYEQYF.

The rearrangement uses TRBV3-1 (or the pseudogene TRBV3-2) and TRBJ1-2; a possible D gene is TRBD1 (6 bases). Trimming took off 7 bases at V and 9 bases at J, with 27 bases between the two ends. Looked up from germline, CDR1 is LGHDT and CDR2 is YNNKEL (reference sequence). The CDR3 sequence is 16 residues long. CDR3 in DNA: TGTGCCAGCACCCCTGGGGGGGCCCCACTTTCTGCCAGCTACACCTTC. Its protein product is CASTPGGAPLSASYTF.

This chain links TRBV6-5 with TRBJ1-2; 7 bases map to TRBD1. The CDR3 contains 14 residues. Germline V gene lookup returns CDR1 MNHEY and CDR2 SVGAGI. Losses at the gene ends were 5 bases for V and 8 bases for J; bases not matched to a gene: 11. This chain's CDR3 is CASSRFPTGPGYTF. CDR3 nucleotide sequence: TGTGCCAGCAGTCGTTTCCCGACAGGGCCAGGCTACACCTTC.

The rearrangement uses TRBV28 and TRBJ1-1; D perhaps matches TRBD1 (5 bases). Trimming shortened V by 3 bases and J by 2 bases, and 13 bases separated the two germline ends. Germline-derived CDR1 and CDR2 are MDHEN and SYDVKM. This CDR3 is 15 amino acids long. The CDR3 nucleotides are TGTGCCAGCAGTTTTTATGGGGCTAAAAACACTGAAGCTTTCTTT. It encodes CASSFYGAKNTEAFF.

This chain joins TRBV30 and TRBJ1-2, with 10 nucleotides matching TRBD1. From germline, CDR1 is GTSNPN and CDR2 SVGIG (reference sequence). The V and J ends lost 2 bases and 2 bases, in that order; junction bases with no gene match: 8. The CDR3 is 16 residues long. The CDR3, as DNA: TGTGCCTGGAGTACCCCCGGACAGGGGGAGAACTATGGCTACACCTTC. Protein: CAWSTPGQGENYGYTF. Full variable domain (outside the CDR3, taken from reference TRBV30 and TRBJ1-2): SQTIHQWPATLVQPVGSPLSLECTVEGTSNPNLYWYRQAAGRGLQLLFYSVGIGQISSEVPQNLSASRPQDRQFILSSKKLLLSDSGFYLCAWSTPGQGENYGYTFGSGTRLTVV.

The chain couples TRBV2 to TRBJ1-2, with TRBD1 identical over 9 bases. This CDR3 contains 16 residues. Trimming took 8 bases from V and 3 from J; bases not matched to a gene: 13. The V gene's germline CDR1 is SNHLY and CDR2 FYNNEI. Written as DNA, the CDR3 is TGTGCCAGCCCTGTGGACTCGGACAGGGGAGACTATGGCTACACCTTC. It specifies CASPVDSDRGDYGYTF.

The rearrangement joins TRBV3-1 (or the pseudogene TRBV3-2) to TRBJ2-7, with 9 bases lining up with TRBD2. The germline V gene has CDR1 LGHDT and CDR2 YNNKEL (reference sequence). This CDR3 is 17 amino acids long. The junction had 9 bases not matched to a gene; V was cut back by 1 base and J by 2 bases. CDR3 bases: TGTGCCAGCAGCCAAGGCCCCCGACTAGCGGTGCCCTACGAGCAGTACTTC. It specifies CASSQGPRLAVPYEQYF.

The chain links TRBV6-5 to TRBJ2-7; possible D gene TRBD1, 6 bases. Trimming left V 6 bases short and J 13 bases short, with 19 bases between. The length of the CDR3 is 12 residues. CDR1 MNHEY and CDR2 SVGAGI come from the germline V gene. CDR3 sequence: CASSLGQYGEYF. The DNA for the CDR3 is TGTGCCAGCAGCCTTGGACAGTACGGGGAATACTTC.

This chain connects TRBV25-1 to TRBJ2-1, with TRBD2 matching 8 bases. The CDR3 spans 16 residues. With 2 bases clipped from V and 9 bases from J, the junction kept 12 bases outside the gene matches. From germline, CDR1 is MGHDK and CDR2 SYGVNS. CDR3 sequence (DNA): TGTGCCAGCAGTGAAATCGGTGCGGGGGGAGGTGGTGAGCAGTTCTTC. This encodes CASSEIGAGGGGEQFF.